The text below deals with one TCR beta chain. In its sample, this clonotype was seen a few times. Its specific antigen is unknown. Base quality data are lacking; no much larger clone is found one base away. Sequencing relied on an Illumina HiSeq 2000. TCR beta chain libraries were generated through multiplex PCR amplification. High-throughput sequencing was used to analyze the amplified TCR beta chain products. The public reads were reanalyzed by TCRdb: fastp trimming at Q25, MiXCR alignment, in-frame beta chains only. Records with the same CDR3 protein are collapsed into one entry carrying the most frequent genes and DNA. Present in this sample are about 120,000 distinct CDR3 sequences, 20% of which were seen just once. The ten top clones hold approximately 3.5% of the sample. The data stem from a study of breast tumors, draining lymph nodes, adjacent tissues (dated by TCRdb to about 2016). Concerning the study at large: Breast cancer patients provided tumor, adjacent nontumor tissue and axillary lymph nodes, and the study compared the TCR beta repertoires across these three sources. In human breast cancer, the study set out to evaluate how tumor, surrounding tissue and draining lymph node repertoires relate to one another and whether T cells may move between these sites.

Lymph node samples came from the axillary draining lymph nodes of breast cancer patients. The trim is 7 bases for V and 0 bases for J, with a gap of 4 bases between the germline ends. The CDR3 sequence holds 12 residues, the cysteine and phenylalanine included. The retained sequence is limited to the CDR3, 36 bases, with the frame set at the first base. CDR1 and CDR2 are drawn from the germline V gene: MDHEN, SYDVKM. Results the study describes overall, beyond this receptor: Tumor and nontumor tissue repertoires were found to be significantly more similar in luminal-like than in basal-like breast cancer. A scenario in which most tumor T cells derive from the lymph node and then expand within tumor tissue was judged to be consistent with the data. The study presented the conclusion that tumor T cells originate in lymph nodes as consistent with a hypothesis, not as something directly demonstrated. Tumor T-cell repertoires showed less diversity than lymph node repertoires and more diversity than nontumor tissue repertoires, and tumor T-cell repertoires showed preferential V and J gene usage.

Input material: axillary lymph node tissue. The clonotype comes from a female donor with breast cancer. Some clones in this sample may be carry-over from other donors' samples. This receptor chain uses TRBV28 and TRBJ2-1, with no confident D gene call. CDR3 loop: CASISSYNEQFF. Here is the DNA: TGTGCCAGCATAAGCTCCTACAATGAGCAGTTCTTC.